Listed below are T cell receptor beta chains from one sample, sequenced in a study of CD8 T cells in Susac syndrome. TCRdb passed the immunoSEQ multiplex PCR reads through MiXCR, listing each CDR3 protein once. This sample yields tens of thousands of distinct CDR3 sequences, of which around 94% are seen a single time; about 0.29% belongs to the top ten. The sample taken for sequencing was CD4+ T cells from PBMCs. The receptor set was obtained from a human donor with Susac syndrome. The CDR3 runs from the conserved cysteine through the conserved F or W. A D gene is named only where the DNA matches it firmly. Not all rows give a size; the values are once, few, many and, for expanded clones, a class.

CDR3nt,CDR3aa,j_gene,abundance,d_gene,v_gene
TGTGCCAGTAGTAGTACCGACAATGAGCAGTTCTTC,CASSSTDNEQFF,TRBJ2-1,-,-,TRBV3-1
TGTGCCAGCAGCCCCAGTAGCGCCGGGGAGCTGTTTTTT,CASSPSSAGELFF,TRBJ2-2,-,-,TRBV7-8
TGTGCCAGCAGCTCCTACATAGCGGGCTCCTACAATGAGCAGTTCTTC,CASSSYIAGSYNEQFF,TRBJ2-1,-,TRBD2,TRBV7-9
TGCGCCAGCAGCCAAGAGGGGCGGACACGCTACACCTTC,CASSQEGRTRYTF,TRBJ1-2,-,-,TRBV4-3
TGCAGTGCTAGAGGGGGGGCCTACGAGCAGTACTTC,CSARGGAYEQYF,TRBJ2-7,-,-,TRBV20-1
TGTGCCAGCAGTGAAGGGACTAGTAAAGATACGCAGTATTTT,CASSEGTSKDTQYF,TRBJ2-3,-,TRBD2,TRBV2
TGTGCCAGCAGCTTGGTTTTAGGGGAGCTGTTTTTT,CASSLVLGELFF,TRBJ2-2,-,-,TRBV5-6
TGTGCCAGCAGCTTAGGGTGGGAGCAGTTCTTC,CASSLGWEQFF,TRBJ2-1,-,-,TRBV7-8
TGTGCCAGCAATGGGGTGAACACTGAAGCTTTCTTT,CASNGVNTEAFF,TRBJ1-1,-,-,TRBV27
TGTGCCAGCAGCCAGGGGGTCGGGGGGGGCACAGATACGCAGTATTTT,CASSQGVGGGTDTQYF,TRBJ2-3,-,TRBD2,TRBV3-1
TGTGCCAGCAGCCCGCCGTCCTACAATGAGCAGTTCTTC,CASSPPSYNEQFF,TRBJ2-1,-,-,TRBV9
TGTGCCAGCAGCCCCCCCACAGGGTCGAACACCGGGGAGCTGTTTTTT,CASSPPTGSNTGELFF,TRBJ2-2,once,-,TRBV28
TGTGCCAGCAGTTTTCAGGGATCCTACGAGCAGTACTTC,CASSFQGSYEQYF,TRBJ2-7,-,-,TRBV12-3/TRBV12-4
TGTGCCTGGAGTTTTTCGACCTCTGGAAACACCATATATTTT,CAWSFSTSGNTIYF,TRBJ1-3,once,-,TRBV30
TGTGCCAGCAGTTGGACAGGGAGTAATTCACCCCTCCACTTT,CASSWTGSNSPLHF,TRBJ1-6,-,TRBD1,TRBV2
TGTGCCAGCAGCTTCATAGACTATCCCCTTGACGAGCAGTATTTT,CASSFIDYPLDEQYF,TRBJ2-3,once,-,TRBV5-4
TGTGCCACCGGGGGTCCCAAAAACATTCAGTACTTC,CATGGPKNIQYF,TRBJ2-4,-,-,TRBV25-1
TGTGCCAGCAGTTACGCCGGGACAGAGAACACTGAAGCTTTCTTT,CASSYAGTENTEAFF,TRBJ1-1,-,TRBD1,TRBV7-9
TGTGCCAGCAGCCAAAGGACAGAAACTGAAGCTTTCTTT,CASSQRTETEAFF,TRBJ1-1,-,-,TRBV3-1
TGTGCCAGCAAAAAGGGGATCTCCTACAATGAGCAGTTCTTC,CASKKGISYNEQFF,TRBJ2-1,-,-,TRBV5-6
TGTGCCAGCAGTTACTCGCAGAACTATGGCTACACCTTC,CASSYSQNYGYTF,TRBJ1-2,-,-,TRBV6-5
TGTGCCAGCAGCTTACAAAGCGGGGTCGGTCTCAATGAGCAGTTCTTC,CASSLQSGVGLNEQFF,TRBJ2-1,-,TRBD2,TRBV9
TGCAGTGCTAGATCTGTTTCCGAGCAGTACTTC,CSARSVSEQYF,TRBJ2-7,-,-,TRBV20-1
TGCGCCAGCAGCCAACCACAGGGGGCTGGTTCTGGCGAGCAGTACTTC,CASSQPQGAGSGEQYF,TRBJ2-7,-,TRBD1,TRBV4-1
TGTGCCAGCAGCGTATCTCAGGGGAAGGATGAGCAGTTCTTC,CASSVSQGKDEQFF,TRBJ2-1,-,-,TRBV9
TGTGCCTGGAGTGCGATCGGGACGGCTTCCTACGAGCAGTACTTC,CAWSAIGTASYEQYF,TRBJ2-7,-,-,TRBV30
TGTGCCATCAGAGACAGAAACTATGGCTACACCTTC,CAIRDRNYGYTF,TRBJ1-2,once,-,TRBV10-3
TGTGCCAGCAGTTTTGGCCTCAATAACTATGGCTACACCTTC,CASSFGLNNYGYTF,TRBJ1-2,-,-,TRBV12-3/TRBV12-4
TGTGCCCAGTTCAGGGGGCTGGAGGGGAATGAGCAGTTCTTC,CAQFRGLEGNEQFF,TRBJ2-1,-,TRBD1,TRBV30
TGCAGTGCCGACGACCGGACTACCCGGTATGGCTACACCTTC,CSADDRTTRYGYTF,TRBJ1-2,-,-,TRBV20-1
TGCGCCAGCAGCGGGGACAGTGGGCCCCCTGGGGCCAACGTCCTGACTTTC,CASSGDSGPPGANVLTF,TRBJ2-6,once,TRBD1,TRBV5-1
TGTGCCAGCAGTGGACAACAAGAGACCCAGTACTTC,CASSGQQETQYF,TRBJ2-5,-,-,TRBV2